Sequencing of this T cell receptor (beta chain) was carried out in a study of shared clonotypes between healthy human individuals. Study summary: Sampling drew on donors who were a couple of women and three men aged 18 to 49.

Each sorted subset replicate got 200 ng genomic DNA, around 29,000 genomes. TCRdb keeps only in-frame clones here, not all; method: immunoSEQ multiplex PCR. The sample includes approximately 2.3 million clones, over 85% of them seen just once. Germline V CDR1 and CDR2: MDHEN, SYDVKM. Losses at the gene ends were 4 bases for V and 4 bases for J; bases not matched to a gene: 8. The CDR3 extends over 15 amino acids. Naive CD45RA+ and memory CD45RA-negative subsets were split from CD4+ cells. The sequenced sample was naive CD4+ T cells from PBMCs. Subset described: CD45RA+ positively selected. The chain couples TRBV28 to TRBJ2-7, with 9 positions matching TRBD2. The source of this sequence is a man in his late teens or twenties in good health. Some clones in this sample may be carry-over from other donors' samples. This chain's CDR3 is CASSSPSGKGYEQYF. CDR3 bases: TGTGCCAGCAGTTCCCCTAGCGGGAAAGGGTACGAGCAGTACTTC.